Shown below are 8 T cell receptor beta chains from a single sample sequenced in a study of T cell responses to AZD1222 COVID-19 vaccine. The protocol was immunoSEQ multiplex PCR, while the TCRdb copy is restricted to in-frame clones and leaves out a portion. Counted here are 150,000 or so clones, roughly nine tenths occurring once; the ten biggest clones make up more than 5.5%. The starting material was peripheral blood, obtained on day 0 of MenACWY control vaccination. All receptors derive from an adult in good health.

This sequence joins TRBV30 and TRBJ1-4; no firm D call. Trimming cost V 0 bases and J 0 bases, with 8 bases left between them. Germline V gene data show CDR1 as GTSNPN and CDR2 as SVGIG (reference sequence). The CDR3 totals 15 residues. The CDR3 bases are TGTGCCTGGAGTGTCGGGGATGCAACTAATGAAAAACTGTTTTTT. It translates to CAWSVGDATNEKLFF.

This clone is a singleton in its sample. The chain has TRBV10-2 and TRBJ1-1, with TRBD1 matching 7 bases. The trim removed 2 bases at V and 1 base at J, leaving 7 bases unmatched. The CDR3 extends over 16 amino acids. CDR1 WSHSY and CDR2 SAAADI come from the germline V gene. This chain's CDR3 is CASSEARTGSNTEAFF. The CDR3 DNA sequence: TGCGCCAGCAGTGAGGCTAGGACAGGCTCGAACACTGAAGCTTTCTTT.

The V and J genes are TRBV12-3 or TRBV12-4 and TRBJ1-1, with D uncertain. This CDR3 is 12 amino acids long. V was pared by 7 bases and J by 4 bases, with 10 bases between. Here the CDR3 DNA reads TGTGCCAGCACCAGGAAGGGCACTGAAGCTTTCTTT. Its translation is CASTRKGTEAFF.

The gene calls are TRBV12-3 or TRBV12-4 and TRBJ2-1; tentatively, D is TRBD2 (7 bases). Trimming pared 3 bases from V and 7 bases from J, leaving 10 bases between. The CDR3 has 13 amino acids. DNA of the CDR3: TGTGCCAGCAGTTTGGGGGGGCCTAATGAGCAGTTCTTC. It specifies CASSLGGPNEQFF.

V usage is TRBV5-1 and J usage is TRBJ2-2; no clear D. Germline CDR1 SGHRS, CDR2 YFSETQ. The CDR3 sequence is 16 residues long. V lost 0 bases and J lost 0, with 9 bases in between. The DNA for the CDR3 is TGCGCCAGCAGCTTGGCCGGGTTCCCGAACACCGGGGAGCTGTTTTTT. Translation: CASSLAGFPNTGELFF. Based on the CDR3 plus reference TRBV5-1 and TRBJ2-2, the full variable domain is KAGVTQTPRYLIKTRGQQVTLSCSPISGHRSVSWYQQTPGQGLQFLFEYFSETQRNKGNFPGRFSGRQFSNSRSEMNVSTLELGDSALYLCASSLAGFPNTGELFFGEGSRLTVL.

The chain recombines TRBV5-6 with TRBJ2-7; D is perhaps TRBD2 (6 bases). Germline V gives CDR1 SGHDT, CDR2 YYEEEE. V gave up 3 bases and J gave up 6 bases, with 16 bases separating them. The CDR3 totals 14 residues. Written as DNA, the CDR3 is TGTGCCAGCAGCTCCCGGGACTGGTTAGGCGAGCAGTACTTC. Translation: CASSSRDWLGEQYF.

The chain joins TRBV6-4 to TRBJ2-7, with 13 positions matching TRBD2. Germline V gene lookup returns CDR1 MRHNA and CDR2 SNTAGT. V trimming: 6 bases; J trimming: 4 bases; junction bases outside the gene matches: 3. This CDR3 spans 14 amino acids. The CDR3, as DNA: TGTGCCAGCAGACGGACTAGCGGGGGATACGAGCAGTACTTC. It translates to CASRRTSGGYEQYF.

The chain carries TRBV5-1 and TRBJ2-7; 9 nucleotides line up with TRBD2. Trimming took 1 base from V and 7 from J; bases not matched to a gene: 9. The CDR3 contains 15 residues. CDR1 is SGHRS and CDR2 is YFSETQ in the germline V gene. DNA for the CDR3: TGCGCCAGCAGCTTGTTTAGCGGGAGAAATCGGGAGCAGTACTTC. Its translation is CASSLFSGRNREQYF. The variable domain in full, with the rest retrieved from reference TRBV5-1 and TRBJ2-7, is KAGVTQTPRYLIKTRGQQVTLSCSPISGHRSVSWYQQTPGQGLQFLFEYFSETQRNKGNFPGRFSGRQFSNSRSEMNVSTLELGDSALYLCASSLFSGRNREQYFGPGTRLTVT.